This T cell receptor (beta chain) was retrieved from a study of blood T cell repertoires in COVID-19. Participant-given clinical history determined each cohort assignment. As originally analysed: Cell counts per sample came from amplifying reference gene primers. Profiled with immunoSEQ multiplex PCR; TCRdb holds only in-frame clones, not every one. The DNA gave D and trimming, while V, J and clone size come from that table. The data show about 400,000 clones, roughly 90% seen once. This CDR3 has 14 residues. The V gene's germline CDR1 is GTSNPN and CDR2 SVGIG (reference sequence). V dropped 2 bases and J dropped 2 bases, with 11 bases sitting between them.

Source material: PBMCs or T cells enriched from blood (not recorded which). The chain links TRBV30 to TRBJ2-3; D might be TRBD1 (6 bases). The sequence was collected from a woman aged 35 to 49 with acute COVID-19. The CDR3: CAWSFRGNTDTQYF. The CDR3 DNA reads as TGTGCCTGGAGTTTTAGGGGGAACACAGATACGCAGTATTTT. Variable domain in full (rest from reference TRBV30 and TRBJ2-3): SQTIHQWPATLVQPVGSPLSLECTVEGTSNPNLYWYRQAAGRGLQLLFYSVGIGQISSEVPQNLSASRPQDRQFILSSKKLLLSDSGFYLCAWSFRGNTDTQYFGPGTRLTVL.